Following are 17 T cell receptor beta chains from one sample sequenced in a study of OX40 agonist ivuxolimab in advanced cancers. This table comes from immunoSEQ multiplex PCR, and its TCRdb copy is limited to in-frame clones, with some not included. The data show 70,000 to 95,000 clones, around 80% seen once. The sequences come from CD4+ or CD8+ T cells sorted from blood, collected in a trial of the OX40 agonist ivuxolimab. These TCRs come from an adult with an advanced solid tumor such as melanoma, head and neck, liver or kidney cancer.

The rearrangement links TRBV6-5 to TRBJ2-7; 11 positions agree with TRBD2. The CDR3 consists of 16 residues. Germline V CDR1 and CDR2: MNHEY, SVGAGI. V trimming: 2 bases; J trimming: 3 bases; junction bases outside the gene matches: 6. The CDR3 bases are TGTGCCAGCAGTTACGGGCTAGCGGGGGGTTTCTACGAGCAGTACTTC. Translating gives CASSYGLAGGFYEQYF.

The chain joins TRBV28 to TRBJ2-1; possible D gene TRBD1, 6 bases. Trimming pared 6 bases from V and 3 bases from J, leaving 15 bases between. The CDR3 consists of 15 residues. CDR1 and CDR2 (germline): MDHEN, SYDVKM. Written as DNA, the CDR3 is TGTGCCAGCAGAATCAACAGGGACGTCTACAATGAGCAGTTCTTC. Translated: CASRINRDVYNEQFF.

The CDR3 is CASEIASGGYFFGQPQHF. CDR3 DNA: TGTGCTAGTGAAATAGCGTCAGGGGGCTATTTCTTTGGTCAGCCCCAGCATTTT. This chain uses TRBV12-5 with TRBJ1-5, with 8 positions matching TRBD1. CDR3 length: 18 residues. CDR1 is LGHNT, CDR2 FRNRAP, per germline. After removal of 7 bases from V and 6 bases from J, the junction contained 20 bases not matched to a gene.

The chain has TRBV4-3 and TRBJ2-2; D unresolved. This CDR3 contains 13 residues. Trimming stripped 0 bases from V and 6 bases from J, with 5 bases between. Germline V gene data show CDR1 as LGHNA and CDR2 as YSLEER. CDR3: CASSQDVAGELFF. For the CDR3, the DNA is TGCGCCAGCAGCCAAGATGTCGCCGGGGAGCTGTTTTTT.

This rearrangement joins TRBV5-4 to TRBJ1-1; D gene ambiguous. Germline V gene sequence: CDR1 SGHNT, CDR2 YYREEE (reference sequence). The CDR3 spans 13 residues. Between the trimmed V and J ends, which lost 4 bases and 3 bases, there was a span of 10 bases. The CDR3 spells CASSHDGDTEAFF. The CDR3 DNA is TGTGCCAGCAGCCACGACGGGGACACTGAAGCTTTCTTT.

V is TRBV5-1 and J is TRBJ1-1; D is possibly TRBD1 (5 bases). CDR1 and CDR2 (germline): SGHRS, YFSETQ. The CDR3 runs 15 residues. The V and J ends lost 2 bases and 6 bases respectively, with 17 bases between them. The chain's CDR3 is CASSLTSGLFAEAFF. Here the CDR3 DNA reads TGCGCCAGCAGCTTAACCTCAGGGCTCTTCGCTGAAGCTTTCTTT.

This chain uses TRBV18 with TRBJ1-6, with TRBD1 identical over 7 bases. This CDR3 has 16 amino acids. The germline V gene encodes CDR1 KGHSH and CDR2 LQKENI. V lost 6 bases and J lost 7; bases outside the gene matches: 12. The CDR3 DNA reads TGTGCCAGCTCCCAAGACAGGGTAGTCAACAATTCACCCCTCCACTTT. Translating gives CASSQDRVVNNSPLHF.

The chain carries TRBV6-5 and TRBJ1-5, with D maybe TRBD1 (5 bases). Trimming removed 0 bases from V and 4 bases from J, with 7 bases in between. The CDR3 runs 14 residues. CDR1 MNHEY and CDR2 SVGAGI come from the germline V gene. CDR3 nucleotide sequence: TGTGCCAGCAGTTACTCTGCAGGGAATCAGCCCCAGCATTTT. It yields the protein CASSYSAGNQPQHF.

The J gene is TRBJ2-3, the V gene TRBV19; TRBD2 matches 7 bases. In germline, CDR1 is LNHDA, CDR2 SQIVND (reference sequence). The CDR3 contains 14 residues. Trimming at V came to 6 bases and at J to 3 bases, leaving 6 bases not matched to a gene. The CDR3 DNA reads TGTGCCAGTAGCCGCGGGGGAGGGACAGATACGCAGTATTTT. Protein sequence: CASSRGGGTDTQYF.

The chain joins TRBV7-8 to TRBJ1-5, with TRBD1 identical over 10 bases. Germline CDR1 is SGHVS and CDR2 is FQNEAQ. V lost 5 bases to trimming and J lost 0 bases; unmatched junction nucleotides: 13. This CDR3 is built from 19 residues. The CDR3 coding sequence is TGTGCCAGCAGCCAGCGCCGGGACAGGGGATCTTATAGCAATCAGCCCCAGCATTTT. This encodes CASSQRRDRGSYSNQPQHF.

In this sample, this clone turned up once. The CDR3 coding sequence is TGTGCCAGCAGCCCCAGGGTGGCCACCGGGGAGCTGTTTTTT. This sequence encodes CASSPRVATGELFF. The chain combines TRBV6-5 with TRBJ2-2; D is possibly TRBD1 (5 bases). CDR1 and CDR2 (germline): MNHEY, SVGAGI. The CDR3 length is 14 residues. V dropped 6 bases and J dropped 4 bases, with 12 bases sitting between them.

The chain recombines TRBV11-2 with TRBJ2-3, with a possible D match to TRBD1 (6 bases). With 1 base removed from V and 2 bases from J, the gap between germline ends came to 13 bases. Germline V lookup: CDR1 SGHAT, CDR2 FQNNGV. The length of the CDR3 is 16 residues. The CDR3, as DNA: TGTGCCAGCAGCTTAGGGGCAGGGGCCTCCACAGATACGCAGTATTTT. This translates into CASSLGAGASTDTQYF. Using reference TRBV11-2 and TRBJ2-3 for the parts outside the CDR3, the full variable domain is EAGVAQSPRYKIIEKRQSVAFWCNPISGHATLYWYQQILGQGPKLLIQFQNNGVVDDSQLPKDRFSAERLKGVDSTLKIQPAKLEDSAVYLCASSLGAGASTDTQYFGPGTRLTVL.

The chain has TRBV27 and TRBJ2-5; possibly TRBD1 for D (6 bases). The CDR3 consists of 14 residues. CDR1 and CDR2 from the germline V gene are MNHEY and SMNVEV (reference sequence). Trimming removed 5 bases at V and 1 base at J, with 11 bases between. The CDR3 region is CASSQGTIQETQYF. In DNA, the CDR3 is TGTGCCAGCAGTCAAGGGACAATCCAAGAGACCCAGTACTTC.

CDR3 in amino acids: CASSFPNVDTQYF. The CDR3 DNA is TGTGCCAGCAGCTTTCCCAACGTGGATACGCAGTATTTT. The chain recombines TRBV7-2 with TRBJ2-3; D unresolved. CDR3 length: 13 residues. CDR1 and CDR2 from the germline V gene are SGHTA and FQGNSA. Trimming removed 3 bases from V and 6 bases from J, with 10 bases in between.

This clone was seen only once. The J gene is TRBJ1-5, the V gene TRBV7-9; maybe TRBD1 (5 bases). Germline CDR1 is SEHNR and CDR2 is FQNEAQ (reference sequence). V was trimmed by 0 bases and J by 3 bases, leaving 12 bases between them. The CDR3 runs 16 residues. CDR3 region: CASSLAGDGANQPQHF. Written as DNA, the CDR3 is TGTGCCAGCAGCTTAGCTGGAGACGGGGCCAATCAGCCCCAGCATTTT.

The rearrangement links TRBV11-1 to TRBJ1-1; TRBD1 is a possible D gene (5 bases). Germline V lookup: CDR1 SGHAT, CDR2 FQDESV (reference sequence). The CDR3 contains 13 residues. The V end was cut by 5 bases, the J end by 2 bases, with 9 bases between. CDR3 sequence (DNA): TGTGCCAGCAGCCTCACAGGAAACACTGAAGCTTTCTTT. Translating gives CASSLTGNTEAFF.

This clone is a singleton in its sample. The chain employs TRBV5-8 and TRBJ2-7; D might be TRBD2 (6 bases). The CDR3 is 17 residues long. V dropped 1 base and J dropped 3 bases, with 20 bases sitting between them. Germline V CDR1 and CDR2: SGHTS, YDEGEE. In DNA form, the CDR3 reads TGTGCCAGCAGCTTGTTATCCTTTGGGGGGAGTAGCTACGAGCAGTACGTC. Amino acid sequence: CASSLLSFGGSSYEQYV.